This TCR beta chain stems from a study of T-cell reconstitution after alpha-beta-depleted transplantation in children. The TCRbeta library was prepared with unique molecular identifiers. TCRdb redid the calling of the PCR reads with MiXCR, one entry per CDR3 protein. The table records roughly 310,000 distinct CDR3 sequences, roughly 21% of them present only once. Germline V gene lookup returns CDR1 DFQATT and CDR2 SNEGSKA (reference sequence). CDR3 length: 16 residues. V lost 3 bases to trimming and J lost 6 bases, with 24 bases between them. A word on this clonotype: The antigen is undetermined.

Study-wide results and caveats: It was newly produced T cells that mostly accounted for T-cell counts and diversity one year after transplant.

The input for sequencing was PBMCs, mostly from graft donor cells, taken 180 days after TCRalphabeta/CD19-depleted stem cell transplant. V gene TRBV20-1 combines with J gene TRBJ2-7; TRBD2 is a possible D gene (6 bases). This TCR was sampled from a male patient between 10 and 17 years old who had a stem cell transplant for acute lymphoblastic leukemia, so the T cells may come from the graft donor. The chain's CDR3 is CSASNLLASASREQYF. Here the CDR3 DNA reads TGCAGTGCTAGCAATCTCCTGGCTAGCGCTTCGCGCGAGCAGTACTTC.